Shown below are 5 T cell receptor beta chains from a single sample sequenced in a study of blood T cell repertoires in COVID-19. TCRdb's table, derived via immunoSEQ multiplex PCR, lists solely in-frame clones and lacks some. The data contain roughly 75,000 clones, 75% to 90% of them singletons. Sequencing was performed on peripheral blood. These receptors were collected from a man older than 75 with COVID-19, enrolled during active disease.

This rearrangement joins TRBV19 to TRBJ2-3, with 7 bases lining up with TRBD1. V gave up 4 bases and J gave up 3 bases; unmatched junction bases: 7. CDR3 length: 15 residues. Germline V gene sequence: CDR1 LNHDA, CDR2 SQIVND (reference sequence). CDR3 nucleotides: TGTGCCAGTAGTAATGGACAGGTGGGAACAGATACGCAGTATTTT. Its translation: CASSNGQVGTDTQYF.

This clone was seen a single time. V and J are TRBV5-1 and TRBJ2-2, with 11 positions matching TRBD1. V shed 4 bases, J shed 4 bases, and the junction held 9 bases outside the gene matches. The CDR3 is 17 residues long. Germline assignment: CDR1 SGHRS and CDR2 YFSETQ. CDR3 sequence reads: CASSPMRTGGSTGELFF. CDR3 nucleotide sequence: TGCGCCAGCAGCCCAATGCGGACAGGGGGCAGCACCGGGGAGCTGTTTTTT.

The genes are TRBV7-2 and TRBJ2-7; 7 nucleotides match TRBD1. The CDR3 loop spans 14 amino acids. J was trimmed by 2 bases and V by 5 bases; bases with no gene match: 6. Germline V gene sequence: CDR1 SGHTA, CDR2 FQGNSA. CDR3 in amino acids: CASSAYGTAYEQYF. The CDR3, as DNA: TGTGCCAGCAGCGCCTACGGGACAGCCTACGAGCAGTACTTC.

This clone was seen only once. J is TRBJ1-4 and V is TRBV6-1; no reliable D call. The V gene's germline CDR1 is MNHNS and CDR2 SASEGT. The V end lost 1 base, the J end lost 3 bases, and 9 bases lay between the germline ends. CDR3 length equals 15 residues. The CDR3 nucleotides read TGTGCCAGCAGTGAAGGAGGCACGGCTAATGAAAAACTGTTTTTT. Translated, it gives CASSEGGTANEKLFF.

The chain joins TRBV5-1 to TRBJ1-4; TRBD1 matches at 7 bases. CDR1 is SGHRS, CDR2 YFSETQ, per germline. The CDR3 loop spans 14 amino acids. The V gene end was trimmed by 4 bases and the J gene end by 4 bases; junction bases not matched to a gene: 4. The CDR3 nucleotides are TGCGCCAGCAGCCCACAGGGGCTTAATGAAAAACTGTTTTTT. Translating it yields CASSPQGLNEKLFF. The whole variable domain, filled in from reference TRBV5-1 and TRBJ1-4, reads KAGVTQTPRYLIKTRGQQVTLSCSPISGHRSVSWYQQTPGQGLQFLFEYFSETQRNKGNFPGRFSGRQFSNSRSEMNVSTLELGDSALYLCASSPQGLNEKLFFGSGTQLSVL.